What follows describes a single TCR beta chain. This clone was found a few times. It lacks a known antigen. A far larger clone is one base from this, pointing to a likely read error. CDR1 and CDR2 (SQVTM, ANQGSEA) derive from the germline V gene. The cysteine opens and the phenylalanine closes a CDR3 of 15 amino acids. CDR3 DNA only is kept here, 45 bases in frame from base 1. The source of the sample is a study of beta chain features in type 1 diabetes listed by TCRdb under 2018. At the level of the whole study: Mean age, gender distribution, total cell number and subset yield were not different between patients and healthy donors. A total of roughly 100 million sorted cells were examined across all samples, and a strong correlation was observed between cell number per subset and RNA yield. The study compared TCRB repertoires of sorted circulating CD4+ T cell subsets between recently diagnosed type 1 diabetes patients and matched healthy donors. Regulatory and stem cell-like memory subsets were obtained from only 8 patients and roughly eight healthy donors, while naive and central memory subsets were obtained from all 30 or so donors. Study-wide findings and limitations: Because small numbers of individuals were included in the HLA sub-analyses, any influence of HLA type on TCRB rearrangement was left unresolved. In all four CD4+ subsets, TCRB CDR3 length was moderately but significantly shorter in type 1 diabetes patients. PCR may preferentially amplify shorter templates, but because patient and control samples were amplified and corrected together, any resulting skew would affect both groups equally. The naive, central memory and regulatory TCRB repertoires appeared to resemble one another more closely among patients than among healthy donors. Because cDNA was sequenced instead of genomic DNA, activated cells with high expression could be over-represented, although the groups did not differ in activation or CD3 levels. Patients with type 1 diabetes made fewer insertions and deleted more nucleotides at VDJ recombination sites, implying thymic rearrangement abnormalities.

Each donor gave one peripheral blood draw, averaging approximately 120 mL, which was collected into heparinised tubes. A BD FACSAria II was used to sort naive, central memory, regulatory and stem cell-like memory CD4+ T cells with a panel that included CD45RO, CCR7, CD25, CD127, CD95 and CD27. Purity was above 98% for every sorted population. PBMCs were isolated right away by Lymphoprep density gradient centrifugation and were stained directly, without culture. So that batch effects would be minimized, each experiment stained and sorted samples in pairs, pairing one healthy donor with one patient. The High Capacity cDNA Reverse Transcription Kit was used to reverse transcribe all of the isolated RNA, meaning that expressed TCRB transcripts were what got sequenced. Deep immunoSEQ sequencing was applied to naive, central memory and regulatory T cell samples, giving an average of about 3.8 million total reads per sample. Sorted cells were lysed in RLT buffer and RNA was extracted with DNase-treated RNeasy Micro or Mini kits, depending on cell number. To prevent cross-contamination, each cell subset was processed individually, whereas patient and healthy donor samples were processed jointly. Using the immunoSEQ multiplex PCR, TCRB sequences were amplified from cDNA into 87-bp fragments spanning the CDR3 region. Sequencing of the amplicons was performed on the Illumina HiSeq platform. The paper's data handling went like this. PCR bias was computationally corrected using synthetic template baselines, reads within Hamming distance 2 were collapsed, and singletons that could not be merged were discarded. Reads were aligned against IMGT to assign V, D and J genes, CDR3 length and insertions or deletions at six rearrangement sites. Clonotype counts were normalized to sorted cell number within each subset before computing true diversity and Gini coefficients with the tcR R package. The overlap coefficient, calculated on TCRB nucleotide sequences, was used to measure repertoire sharing. The clones in this table, taken by TCRdb from immuneACCESS, are in-frame only. Not every clone is retained; where verified, under half of the shortfall comes from an unresolved V gene, and the cause of the rest is unknown. V and J calls plus clone size are reproduced from that table; the DNA served to infer D and trimming. The sample table contains 200,000 to 250,000 clones; only one count was recorded for roughly 10% of them. Of the sample, less than 1.5% falls within the top ten clones.

The chain uses TRBV29-1 and TRBJ2-7, with 9 central nucleotides matching TRBD2. Sequencing used central memory CD4+ T cells from blood. The sequence derives from a man younger than 35 in good health. The CDR3 amino acid sequence is: CCVEEASGASYEQYF. The sequence in DNA is TGCTGCGTTGAAGAGGCTAGCGGGGCCTCCTACGAGCAGTACTTC.